The 7 T cell receptor beta chains below come from one sample, sequenced in a study of cytomegalovirus exposure and HLA in healthy donors. Primers included in the PCR were 60 Vbeta and 13 Jbeta primers. The data were produced by immunoSEQ multiplex PCR, yet TCRdb's version contains in-frame clones alone and is incomplete. The repertoire table contains around 53,000 clones. Sequenced material: PBMCs. The receptors stem from a male donor in good health and CMV-seropositive.

The V call is TRBV7-8, the J call TRBJ2-7; D gene ambiguous. Germline CDR1 SGHVS, CDR2 FQNEAQ. V was shortened by 4 bases and J by 0 bases, with 7 bases between the two germline ends. The CDR3 extends over 13 amino acids. CDR3 region: CASSSSVSYEQYF. CDR3 in DNA: TGTGCCAGCAGCTCCTCAGTCTCCTACGAGCAGTACTTC.

The gene calls are TRBV6-5 and TRBJ2-7, with TRBD1 identical over 9 bases. The germline V gene has CDR1 MNHEY and CDR2 SVGAGI. This CDR3 has 14 residues. V lost 4 bases and J lost 2; bases outside the gene matches: 3. CDR3 sequence reads: CASSWGTGTYEQYF. The CDR3 coding sequence is TGTGCCAGCAGTTGGGGGACAGGGACCTACGAGCAGTACTTC.

The rearrangement links TRBV9 to TRBJ2-5, with a weak D call TRBD2 (6 bases). CDR1 and CDR2 (germline): SGDLS, YYNGEE. Trimming removed 0 bases at V and 1 base at J, with 13 bases between. There are 16 residues in the CDR3. In nucleotides, the CDR3 is TGTGCCAGCAGCGTAGCTGGCGGGGTATCCCAAGAGACCCAGTACTTC. Protein: CASSVAGGVSQETQYF.

This chain links TRBV4-3 with TRBJ2-5; TRBD2 matches at 7 bases. V was pared by 5 bases and J by 5 bases, with 5 bases of the junction left unmatched. The germline V gene encodes CDR1 LGHNA and CDR2 YSLEER. The CDR3 has 13 residues. This CDR3 reads CASSVGLGETQYF. The CDR3 DNA is TGCGCCAGCAGCGTCGGACTAGGGGAGACCCAGTACTTC.

The chain recombines TRBV13 with TRBJ1-3, with D hard to call. The germline V gene encodes CDR1 PRHDT and CDR2 FYEKMQ (reference sequence). Trimming took 2 bases from V and 0 from J, leaving 5 bases between them. This CDR3 contains 14 residues. CDR3 nucleotide sequence: TGTGCCAGCAGCTTACGCAGCTCTGGAAACACCATATATTTT. Protein sequence: CASSLRSSGNTIYF.

This chain uses TRBV5-1 with TRBJ1-2; D is uncertain. Trimming removed 1 base from V and 3 bases from J, with 7 bases in between. There are 13 residues in the CDR3. Germline CDR1 reads SGHRS; CDR2 reads YFSETQ. CDR3 protein: CASSLFTDYGYTF. The CDR3 region has the DNA TGCGCCAGCAGCTTGTTCACAGACTATGGCTACACCTTC.

The CDR3 coding sequence is TGTGCCAGCAGCTTAAGCTCTACAGGGCCGAATAGCAATCAGCCCCAGCATTTT. Its translation: CASSLSSTGPNSNQPQHF. This sequence joins TRBV5-4 and TRBJ1-5; maybe TRBD1 (6 bases). Germline CDR1 is SGHNT and CDR2 is YYREEE (reference sequence). CDR3 length: 18 amino acids. With 2 bases removed from V and 0 bases from J, the gap between germline ends came to 18 bases.